These 29 T cell receptor beta chains originate from one sample sequenced in a study of cytomegalovirus exposure and HLA in healthy donors. The PCR made use of 60 Vbeta and 13 Jbeta primers. The repertoire was sequenced with immunoSEQ multiplex PCR; TCRdb's copy has only in-frame clones and lacks some. The repertoire shows around 53,000 clones; the top ten hold 9.5% to 15%. Sequencing used PBMCs. These TCRs come from a woman aged 25-40 years in good health and CMV-seropositive.

DNA of the CDR3: TGCAGCGTTGATCCCAGCTATGGCTACACCTTC. It is translated as CSVDPSYGYTF. This chain joins TRBV29-1 and TRBJ1-2; D unresolved. With 3 bases removed from V and 4 bases from J, the gap between germline ends came to 6 bases. Germline lookup yields CDR1 SQVTM and CDR2 ANQGSEA. This CDR3 is 11 amino acids long.

V and J are TRBV11-3 and TRBJ2-7, with 9 bases identical to TRBD2. The V gene's germline CDR1 is SGHNT and CDR2 YENEEA. J lost 6 bases, V lost 5 bases, and 8 bases had no gene match. CDR3 length: 14 residues. The CDR3 loop reads CASSRGTSMSEQYF. The CDR3 nucleotides read TGTGCCAGCAGCCGGGGGACTAGCATGAGCGAGCAGTACTTC. Complete variable domain (other parts from reference TRBV11-3 and TRBJ2-7): EAGVVQSPRYKIIEKKQPVAFWCNPISGHNTLYWYLQNLGQGPELLIRYENEEAVDDSQLPKDRFSAERLKGVDSTLKIQPAELGDSAVYLCASSRGTSMSEQYFGPGTRLTVT.

The chain recombines TRBV30 with TRBJ1-2; D may be TRBD1 (5 bases). The CDR3 consists of 12 residues. Germline loops: CDR1 GTSNPN, CDR2 SVGIG (reference sequence). Trimming pared 2 bases from V and 5 bases from J, leaving 9 bases between. The CDR3 coding sequence is TGTGCCTGGAGTCAGGGATTTTATGGCTACACCTTC. Amino acids: CAWSQGFYGYTF.

The chain has TRBV5-5 and TRBJ1-1, with 9 positions matching TRBD1. This CDR3 comprises 18 residues. The ends lost 3 bases at V and 0 bases at J; junction bases unmatched: 12. Germline assignment: CDR1 SGHKS and CDR2 YYEKEE (reference sequence). The CDR3 here is CASSSRGTGLFMNTEAFF. In DNA form, the CDR3 reads TGTGCCAGCAGCTCCAGAGGGACAGGGCTCTTTATGAACACTGAAGCTTTCTTT.

Turning to this clone: The junction does not match germline at one end; this may be a read error. This rearrangement joins TRBV6-5 to TRBJ2-4; 7 positions match TRBD1. The CDR3 is made up of 14 amino acids. The germline V gene has CDR1 MNHEY and CDR2 SVGAGI. The CDR3 loop is CASRRQGDKNIQYF. DNA for the CDR3: TGTGCCAGCAGACGACAGGGCGACAAAAACATTCAATACTTC.

The chain links TRBV5-1 to TRBJ2-1, with D perhaps matching TRBD2 (6 bases). V was pared by 0 bases and J by 5 bases, with 12 bases between. Looked up from germline, CDR1 is SGHRS and CDR2 is YFSETQ. The CDR3 spans 15 residues. The CDR3 spells CASSLAPGLDNEQFF. CDR3 in DNA: TGCGCCAGCAGCTTGGCCCCGGGACTCGACAATGAGCAGTTCTTC. The variable domain in full, completed from reference TRBV5-1 and TRBJ2-1, reads KAGVTQTPRYLIKTRGQQVTLSCSPISGHRSVSWYQQTPGQGLQFLFEYFSETQRNKGNFPGRFSGRQFSNSRSEMNVSTLELGDSALYLCASSLAPGLDNEQFFGPGTRLTVL.

This chain uses TRBV5-4 with TRBJ2-3, with 9 bases aligning to TRBD2. The CDR3 contains 16 residues. V lost 1 base and J lost 4; bases outside the gene matches: 7. Per germline, CDR1 SGHNT and CDR2 YYREEE (reference sequence). The CDR3 DNA follows: TGTGCCAGCAGCTTGCAGGGCGGGAGGGCCGCAGATACGCAGTATTTT. It specifies CASSLQGGRAADTQYF.

J is TRBJ1-1 and V is TRBV18, with a weak D call TRBD1 (6 bases). CDR3 size: 14 residues. The germline V gene encodes CDR1 KGHSH and CDR2 LQKENI. Trimming took off 6 bases at V and 4 bases at J, with 15 bases between the two ends. CDR3 DNA sequence: TGTGCCAGCTCCCGAGGGGAGGGGGGCACTGAAGCTTTCTTT. Protein sequence: CASSRGEGGTEAFF.

This chain uses TRBV5-1 with TRBJ2-2; weak D call: TRBD1 (6 bases). CDR1 and CDR2 (germline): SGHRS, YFSETQ. The CDR3 runs to 16 residues. Deletions cut 1 base from V and 5 bases from J, with 15 bases between. The CDR3 loop is CASSLMQGRGTGELFF. The DNA of the CDR3 is TGCGCCAGCAGCTTGATGCAGGGGCGCGGTACCGGGGAGCTGTTTTTT. The full variable domain, rest sourced from reference TRBV5-1 and TRBJ2-2, is KAGVTQTPRYLIKTRGQQVTLSCSPISGHRSVSWYQQTPGQGLQFLFEYFSETQRNKGNFPGRFSGRQFSNSRSEMNVSTLELGDSALYLCASSLMQGRGTGELFFGEGSRLTVL.

The CDR3 nucleotides read TGTGCCAGCAGCTTAGCGGGACAGGGGGCTTATGGCTACACCTTC. Encoded protein: CASSLAGQGAYGYTF. This chain uses TRBV7-2 with TRBJ1-2, with 12 bases matching TRBD1. The V gene's germline CDR1 is SGHTA and CDR2 FQGNSA. The CDR3 has 15 amino acids. V shed 0 bases, J shed 5 bases, and the junction held 1 base outside the gene matches.

As for this clone: The junction shows a germline mismatch at one end, possibly a read error. V is TRBV7-9 and J is TRBJ2-1, with D possibly matching TRBD2 (5 bases). There are 15 residues in the CDR3. The germline V gene encodes CDR1 SEHNR and CDR2 FQNEAQ (reference sequence). This chain's CDR3 is CASSFAGSSDNEQFF. DNA for the CDR3: TGTGCCAGCAGCTTCGCGGGTAGCTCCGACAATGAGCAGTTCTTC.

The CDR3 bases are TGTGCCAGCAGCATTCTAGACAGCGAGCAGTACTTC. Translation gives CASSILDSEQYF. This chain uses TRBV5-6 with TRBJ2-7; weak D call: TRBD1 (5 bases). The germline CDR1 and CDR2 sequences are SGHDT and YYEEEE. CDR3 length: 12 amino acids. Trimming stripped 4 bases from V and 6 bases from J, with 11 bases between. Drawing the rest from reference TRBV5-6 and TRBJ2-7, the complete variable domain is DAGVTQSPTHLIKTRGQQVTLRCSPKSGHDTVSWYQQALGQGPQFIFQYYEEEERQRGNFPDRFSGHQFPNYSSELNVNALLLGDSALYLCASSILDSEQYFGPGTRLTVT.

V and J are TRBV2 and TRBJ1-2; D gene ambiguous. Per germline, CDR1 SNHLY and CDR2 FYNNEI. The V end was cut by 6 bases, the J end by 2 bases, with 7 bases between. The CDR3 has 12 amino acids. The CDR3 loop is CASRYGNYGYTF. The CDR3 DNA follows: TGTGCCAGCAGGTACGGGAACTATGGCTACACCTTC.

V gene TRBV30 combines with J gene TRBJ1-6; TRBD1 agrees at 10 bases. Trimming took 3 bases from V and 12 from J; bases not matched to a gene: 11. CDR1 and CDR2 from the germline V gene are GTSNPN and SVGIG (reference sequence). The CDR3 runs to 15 residues. The CDR3 region is CAWSAGTGVFGPLHF. The CDR3 DNA sequence: TGTGCCTGGAGCGCCGGGACAGGGGTTTTTGGACCCCTCCACTTT.

V usage is TRBV19 and J usage is TRBJ1-1, with D uncertain. V lost 7 bases to trimming and J lost 4 bases, with 13 bases between them. Looked up from germline, CDR1 is LNHDA and CDR2 is SQIVND (reference sequence). The CDR3 runs 13 residues. The chain's CDR3 is CASTTGVGTEAFF. In nucleotides, the CDR3 is TGTGCCAGTACCACCGGGGTGGGCACTGAAGCTTTCTTT.

The J gene is TRBJ2-7, the V gene TRBV30; TRBD2 is a possible D gene (6 bases). Germline CDR1 GTSNPN, CDR2 SVGIG (reference sequence). V was cut by 2 bases and J by 3 bases, with 17 bases left in between. This CDR3 is 15 amino acids long. In DNA, the CDR3 is TGTGCCTGGAGTCCCCCCCTGGTGGGGGGCTACGAGCAGTACTTC. This encodes CAWSPPLVGGYEQYF.

J is TRBJ2-7 and V is TRBV6-5, with D perhaps TRBD1 (6 bases). CDR1 and CDR2 from the germline V gene are MNHEY and SVGAGI. The V end was cut by 10 bases, the J end by 1 base, with 14 bases between. CDR3 length equals 13 residues. DNA of the CDR3: TGTGCCACCCGTCGGACAGTATCCTACGAGCAGTACTTC. It codes for CATRRTVSYEQYF.

The chain links TRBV10-1 to TRBJ2-3; 8 bases map to TRBD2. Trimming at V came to 10 bases and at J to 3 bases, leaving 9 bases not matched to a gene. Germline CDR1 is WNHNN and CDR2 is SYGVQD (reference sequence). This CDR3 region has 14 residues. CDR3 DNA sequence: TGCGCCACGAGGGATCGCGGGGGGACAGATACGCAGTATTTT. It translates to CATRDRGGTDTQYF.

The chain has TRBV18 and TRBJ1-2, with D perhaps TRBD1 (6 bases). Trimming left V 0 bases short and J 6 bases short, with 14 bases between. The CDR3 sequence is 15 residues long. Germline values: CDR1 KGHSH, CDR2 LQKENI. CDR3 sequence reads: CASSPPPSRGDGYTF. The CDR3 region has the DNA TGTGCCAGCTCACCACCCCCTTCCAGGGGAGATGGCTACACCTTC.

Note on this clone: Germline is not matched at one junction end, which may reflect a read error. The rearrangement uses TRBV7-7 and TRBJ2-2; 7 bases are a match to TRBD2. Per the germline V gene, CDR1 is SSHAT and CDR2 is FNYEAQ (reference sequence). This CDR3 has 13 amino acids. The CDR3 bases are TGTGCTAGCAGCCGGGAGGTGATCGGGGAGCTGTTTTTT. Protein: CASSREVIGELFF.

V gene TRBV10-3 combines with J gene TRBJ2-2; D might be TRBD2 (6 bases). The germline V gene encodes CDR1 ENHRY and CDR2 SYGVKD. The CDR3 has 15 residues. The V and J ends lost 6 bases and 7 bases respectively, with 18 bases between them. CDR3 amino acids: CAIRDQTSRGGELFF. In DNA form, the CDR3 reads TGTGCCATCAGGGACCAGACTAGTCGCGGCGGGGAGCTGTTTTTT.

The chain is built from TRBV5-1 and TRBJ2-5, with 8 nucleotides matching TRBD1. V gave up 0 bases and J gave up 5 bases; unmatched junction bases: 12. The CDR3 loop spans 17 amino acids. Germline CDR1 SGHRS, CDR2 YFSETQ. CDR3 residues: CASSLVGGQGATETQYF. CDR3 DNA sequence: TGCGCCAGCAGCTTGGTGGGTGGACAGGGTGCGACGGAGACCCAGTACTTC. Combining the CDR3 with reference TRBV5-1 and TRBJ2-5 gives the whole variable domain KAGVTQTPRYLIKTRGQQVTLSCSPISGHRSVSWYQQTPGQGLQFLFEYFSETQRNKGNFPGRFSGRQFSNSRSEMNVSTLELGDSALYLCASSLVGGQGATETQYFGPGTRLLVL.

To note about this clone: An end of the junction differs from the germline gene, which may be a read error. This chain uses TRBV2 with TRBJ1-4; D is possibly TRBD1 (5 bases). The CDR3 totals 11 residues. CDR1 and CDR2 from the germline V gene are SNHLY and FYNNEI. The CDR3 sequence: CASSAMTDLSF. In nucleotides, the CDR3 is TGTGCCAGCAGTGCTATGACAGATTTGAGTTTT.

J is TRBJ1-2 and V is TRBV12-5, with D possibly being TRBD1 (5 bases). The CDR3 has 13 residues. Germline CDR1 and CDR2: LGHNT and FRNRAP. V lost 0 bases to trimming and J lost 4 bases, with 6 bases between them. The CDR3 here is CASGLVDTYGYTF. The DNA for the CDR3 is TGTGCTAGTGGTTTGGTGGACACCTATGGCTACACCTTC. The complete variable domain, with remaining parts taken from reference TRBV12-5 and TRBJ1-2, reads DARVTQTPRHKVTEMGQEVTMRCQPILGHNTVFWYRQTMMQGLELLAYFRNRAPLDDSGMPKDRFSAEMPDATLATLKIQPSEPRDSAVYFCASGLVDTYGYTFGSGTRLTVV.

The gene calls are TRBV18 and TRBJ2-4; D unclear. The germline CDR1 and CDR2 sequences are KGHSH and LQKENI. V lost 3 bases, J lost 1 base, and 4 bases lay in between. This CDR3 has 13 amino acids. The CDR3 is CASSPSAKNIQYF. In nucleotides, the CDR3 is TGTGCCAGCTCACCCTCGGCCAAAAACATTCAGTACTTC.

This chain uses TRBV30 with TRBJ1-1; D is ambiguous. CDR3 length: 14 residues. Per germline, CDR1 GTSNPN and CDR2 SVGIG (reference sequence). With 5 bases removed from V and 1 base from J, the gap between germline ends came to 14 bases. CDR3: CAWLLPGGNTEAFF. In DNA, the CDR3 is TGTGCCTGGTTACTCCCGGGAGGGAACACTGAAGCTTTCTTT. Filled out from reference TRBV30 and TRBJ1-1, the complete variable domain reads SQTIHQWPATLVQPVGSPLSLECTVEGTSNPNLYWYRQAAGRGLQLLFYSVGIGQISSEVPQNLSASRPQDRQFILSSKKLLLSDSGFYLCAWLLPGGNTEAFFGQGTRLTVV.

V and J are TRBV6-1 and TRBJ2-1; TRBD2 matches 10 bases. The CDR3 extends over 14 amino acids. Per the germline V gene, CDR1 is MNHNS and CDR2 is SASEGT. The V and J ends lost 8 bases and 6 bases, in that order; junction bases with no gene match: 7. This CDR3 is CASRASGSVNEQFF. The CDR3, as DNA: TGTGCCAGCCGTGCTAGCGGGAGTGTCAATGAGCAGTTCTTC.

The V call is TRBV6-1, the J call TRBJ1-4; 8 bases match TRBD1. The germline gives CDR1 MNHNS, CDR2 SASEGT. The CDR3 spans 15 residues. Trimming took 8 bases from V and 0 from J; bases not matched to a gene: 5. CDR3 bases: TGTGCCAGCGGGACAGGCTCGGCAACTAATGAAAAACTGTTTTTT. Protein product: CASGTGSATNEKLFF.

Comments on this clone: One end of the junction is discordant with germline, which a read error may explain. The chain is built from TRBV7-7 and TRBJ2-5, with D maybe TRBD2 (5 bases). This CDR3 is 14 amino acids long. Germline CDR1 and CDR2: SSHAT and FNYEAQ (reference sequence). As DNA, the CDR3 is TGTGCTAGCAGCGCCGAGAGGGTGGGAGAGACCCAGTACTTC. This codes for CASSAERVGETQYF.